Listed here are 29 T cell receptor beta chains from one sample, sequenced in a study of blood T cell repertoires in COVID-19. Method: immunoSEQ multiplex PCR; TCRdb's copy keeps in-frame clones and lacks some. The sample includes some 300,000 clones, 90% of them seen just once. The sequencing sample was made of PBMCs or T cells enriched from blood (not recorded which). The receptors were sampled from a woman under 30 with acute COVID-19.

The chain combines TRBV28 with TRBJ1-1, with TRBD1 identical over 7 bases. The CDR3 is 12 amino acids. V dropped 4 bases and J dropped 11; count of bases not matched to a gene: 7. Per germline, CDR1 MDHEN and CDR2 SYDVKM. DNA of the CDR3: TGTGCCAGCAGTTACGACAGGGTGGGGGCTTTCTTT. Translating it yields CASSYDRVGAFF.

The chain couples TRBV6-5 to TRBJ2-7; D is unresolved. From germline, CDR1 is MNHEY and CDR2 SVGAGI. The CDR3 length is 15 residues. Trimming took off 6 bases at V and 1 base at J, with 16 bases between the two ends. The CDR3 DNA is TGTGCCAGCAGGAGAGAAGCCATTATTTCCTACGAGCAGTACTTC. Protein: CASRREAIISYEQYF.

This sequence joins TRBV2 and TRBJ1-5; the match to TRBD1 covers 7 bases. This CDR3 is built from 15 residues. V lost 3 bases and J lost 3; bases outside the gene matches: 5. Germline lookup yields CDR1 SNHLY and CDR2 FYNNEI. The CDR3 sequence: CASSDSGGYNQPQHF. The DNA for the CDR3 is TGTGCCAGCAGTGATTCAGGGGGTTACAATCAGCCCCAGCATTTT. The variable domain in full, completed from reference TRBV2 and TRBJ1-5, reads EPEVTQTPSHQVTQMGQEVILRCVPISNHLYFYWYRQILGQKVEFLVSFYNNEISEKSEIFDDQFSVERPDGSNFTLKIRSTKLEDSAMYFCASSDSGGYNQPQHFGDGTRLSIL.

The genes are TRBV27 and TRBJ1-1; a weak D match, TRBD1 (5 bases). Germline CDR1 is MNHEY and CDR2 is SMNVEV (reference sequence). The CDR3 is 15 residues long. V was shortened by 5 bases and J by 0 bases, with 13 bases between the two germline ends. CDR3 loop: CASSTRQSLNTEAFF. The CDR3 DNA is TGTGCCAGCAGTACCCGACAGAGTTTGAACACTGAAGCTTTCTTT.

V gene TRBV6-2 or TRBV6-3 combines with J gene TRBJ2-3; D unresolved. CDR3 size: 12 residues. Per germline, CDR1 MNHEY and CDR2 SVGEGT. V lost 6 bases, J lost 6 bases, and 10 bases lay in between. This CDR3 reads CASSHSVDTQYF. The CDR3 DNA is TGTGCCAGCAGCCACTCCGTCGATACGCAGTATTTT.

The V call is TRBV6-5, the J call TRBJ1-1; 9 nucleotides agree with TRBD1. J gave up 3 bases and V 6 bases, and 5 bases lay outside the gene matches. The CDR3 is 14 residues long. Germline V gene lookup returns CDR1 MNHEY and CDR2 SVGAGI. The CDR3 spells CASRDRGGYTEAFF. For the CDR3, the DNA is TGTGCCAGCAGGGACAGGGGAGGGTACACTGAAGCTTTCTTT.

A note on this clone: Other nucleotide sequences from this sample produce the same CDR3. The DNA for the CDR3 is TGTGCCAGTAGTTATGGGGGGGGCAATCAGCCCCAGCATTTT. Translation gives CASSYGGGNQPQHF. The V call is TRBV19, the J call TRBJ1-5; a weak D match, TRBD1 (5 bases). Germline V CDR1 and CDR2: LNHDA, SQIVND (reference sequence). This CDR3 is built from 14 residues. The V and J ends lost 5 bases and 2 bases respectively, with 10 bases between them.

CDR3 region: CASRPMDMDSPLHF. As DNA, the CDR3 is TGTGCCAGCAGACCGATGGACATGGATTCACCCCTCCACTTT. This chain joins TRBV27 and TRBJ1-6, with a possible D match to TRBD1 (5 bases). The V gene's germline CDR1 is MNHEY and CDR2 SMNVEV (reference sequence). The length of the CDR3 is 14 residues. V was trimmed by 6 bases and J by 8 bases, leaving 14 bases between them.

This clone was found once. The chain has TRBV6-5 and TRBJ2-2; TRBD2 matches at 8 bases. This CDR3 is 13 amino acids long. Trimming took 6 bases from V and 7 from J; bases not matched to a gene: 4. CDR1 and CDR2 (germline): MNHEY, SVGAGI. This chain's CDR3 is CASRGLVYGELFF. The CDR3 DNA sequence: TGTGCCAGCAGGGGACTAGTGTACGGGGAGCTGTTTTTT.

This sequence joins TRBV6-5 and TRBJ1-5, with 7 bases fitting TRBD1. The CDR3 consists of 15 residues. J lost 9 bases, V lost 5 bases, and 13 bases had no gene match. Germline V gives CDR1 MNHEY, CDR2 SVGAGI. The CDR3, as DNA: TGTGCCAGCAGTAGGGAAACAGGGGCCCCTGGGCCCCAGCATTTT. Its protein is CASSRETGAPGPQHF.

As concerns this clone: The sample holds other DNA sequences that translate to the same CDR3. This chain joins TRBV2 and TRBJ2-3; TRBD2 matches 10 bases. The CDR3 totals 15 residues. V gave up 4 bases and J gave up 0 bases; unmatched junction bases: 1. Germline V gives CDR1 SNHLY, CDR2 FYNNEI. The CDR3 coding sequence is TGTGCCAGCAGTGGACTAGCGGGCAGCACAGATACGCAGTATTTT. It specifies CASSGLAGSTDTQYF.

The V and J genes are TRBV6-1 and TRBJ1-1, with D hard to call. This CDR3 has 14 amino acids. Germline V gene lookup returns CDR1 MNHNS and CDR2 SASEGT. Between the trimmed V and J ends, which lost 2 bases and 1 base, there was a span of 8 bases. In nucleotides, the CDR3 is TGTGCCAGCAGTGAACAGGCGACGAACACTGAAGCTTTCTTT. Residues: CASSEQATNTEAFF.

The chain uses TRBV2 and TRBJ1-3, with D possibly matching TRBD1 (6 bases). CDR3 length: 15 residues. Trimming took 2 bases from V and 0 from J, leaving 8 bases between them. Germline lookup yields CDR1 SNHLY and CDR2 FYNNEI. CDR3 nucleotides: TGTGCCAGCAGTGAACAGGGGTCCTCTGGAAACACCATATATTTT. It is translated as CASSEQGSSGNTIYF.

This sequence joins TRBV6-1 and TRBJ1-2, with D possibly TRBD1 on 6 matching bases. CDR1 and CDR2 (germline): MNHNS, SASEGT. The CDR3 extends over 15 amino acids. V was pared by 2 bases and J by 0 bases, with 10 bases between. The CDR3 coding sequence is TGTGCCAGCAGTGAAACAGGGCCTACTAACTATGGCTACACCTTC. Translation gives CASSETGPTNYGYTF.

The rearrangement links TRBV6-5 to TRBJ2-1; perhaps TRBD2 as D (5 bases). CDR3 length: 12 residues. V was trimmed by 5 bases and J by 6 bases, leaving 8 bases between them. The germline CDR1 and CDR2 sequences are MNHEY and SVGAGI. The CDR3 DNA sequence: TGTGCCAGCAGTAGAGGAGGCAATGAGCAGTTCTTC. This encodes CASSRGGNEQFF.

The genes are TRBV11-1 and TRBJ2-7; 7 bases line up with TRBD1. The CDR3 runs 15 residues. Germline loops: CDR1 SGHAT, CDR2 FQDESV (reference sequence). With 1 base clipped from V and 3 bases from J, the junction kept 6 bases outside the gene matches. The CDR3 DNA is TGTGCCAGCAGCTTAGGGGACAGCCCTTACTACGAGCAGTACTTC. This sequence encodes CASSLGDSPYYEQYF.

The genes are TRBV19 and TRBJ1-3; D possibly corresponds to TRBD1 (5 bases). The germline CDR1 and CDR2 sequences are LNHDA and SQIVND (reference sequence). The V gene lost 6 bases and the J gene lost 4 bases, with 13 bases spanning the gap. CDR3 length: 14 residues. The CDR3 loop reads CASSPVTDGNTIYF. The CDR3 DNA reads as TGTGCCAGTAGCCCGGTGACAGACGGAAACACCATATATTTT.

This sequence joins TRBV2 and TRBJ2-5; D is possibly TRBD2 (5 bases). The CDR3 contains 14 residues. The V gene lost 8 bases and the J gene lost 2 bases, with 15 bases spanning the gap. Germline CDR1 SNHLY, CDR2 FYNNEI. The CDR3 DNA reads TGTGCCAGCGACCGAGCGGAGGTTCAAGAGACCCAGTACTTC. It yields the protein CASDRAEVQETQYF.

Turning to this clone: One end of the junction is discordant with germline, which a read error may explain. This rearrangement joins TRBV7-7 to TRBJ2-5, with TRBD2 matching 10 bases. The CDR3 runs to 15 residues. Germline V lookup: CDR1 SSHAT, CDR2 FNYEAQ (reference sequence). CDR3 region: CASSLEPSGSETQYF. The DNA of the CDR3 is TGTGCTAGCAGCTTAGAGCCTAGCGGGAGTGAGACCCAGTACTTC.

The CDR3 nucleotides read TGCAGCGTCCATAAGGTGGAGAGCACTGAAGCTTTCTTT. It specifies CSVHKVESTEAFF. This rearrangement joins TRBV29-1 to TRBJ1-1; no firm D call. Trimming pared 6 bases from V and 4 bases from J, leaving 15 bases between. The V gene's germline CDR1 is SQVTM and CDR2 ANQGSEA. This CDR3 is built from 13 residues.

The rearrangement links TRBV3-1 (or the pseudogene TRBV3-2) to TRBJ2-7; TRBD2 agrees at 10 bases. V lost 8 bases, J lost 3 bases, and 10 bases stayed unmatched. Germline V gene sequence: CDR1 LGHDT, CDR2 YNNKEL (reference sequence). This CDR3 comprises 15 residues. CDR3 coding DNA: TGTGCCAGCGGATTAACTAGCGGGGTCTACTACGAGCAGTACTTC. Residues: CASGLTSGVYYEQYF.

The chain combines TRBV6-5 with TRBJ1-2, with 7 bases lining up with TRBD1. J gave up 4 bases and V 2 bases, and 4 bases lay outside the gene matches. Germline V gives CDR1 MNHEY, CDR2 SVGAGI. The CDR3 contains 14 residues. CDR3 region: CASSYTWTGYGYTF. Here the CDR3 DNA reads TGTGCCAGCAGTTACACCTGGACAGGCTATGGCTACACCTTC.

The chain couples TRBV7-6 to TRBJ2-7; no clear D gene. Germline V gives CDR1 SGHVS, CDR2 FNYEAQ. The CDR3 loop spans 13 amino acids. V lost 5 bases, J lost 3 bases, and 11 bases lay in between. The CDR3 region has the DNA TGTGCCAGCAGCCCAGGCCAGAGCTACGAGCAGTACTTC. Translation gives CASSPGQSYEQYF. Variable domain in full (rest from reference TRBV7-6 and TRBJ2-7): GAGVSQSPRYKVTKRGQDVALRCDPISGHVSLYWYRQALGQGPEFLTYFNYEAQQDKSGLPNDRFSAERPEGSISTLTIQRTEQRDSAMYRCASSPGQSYEQYFGPGTRLTVT.

The chain recombines TRBV27 with TRBJ1-4, with D possibly TRBD1 on 6 matching bases. There are 15 residues in the CDR3. CDR1 and CDR2 from the germline V gene are MNHEY and SMNVEV (reference sequence). Trimming pared 3 bases from V and 1 base from J, leaving 9 bases between. The CDR3 DNA sequence: TGTGCCAGCAGTTTTATACAGGGAACTAATGAAAAACTGTTTTTT. This encodes CASSFIQGTNEKLFF.

The V gene is TRBV10-2, the J gene TRBJ1-2; the D is unclear. The length of the CDR3 is 11 residues. Looked up from germline, CDR1 is WSHSY and CDR2 is SAAADI. Deletions cut 2 bases from V and 5 bases from J, with 3 bases between. Here the CDR3 reads CASSELYGYTF. CDR3 nucleotide sequence: TGCGCCAGCAGTGAGCTATATGGCTACACCTTC.

V usage is TRBV27 and J usage is TRBJ1-1; possible D gene TRBD1, 6 bases. CDR3 length: 14 amino acids. Trimming shortened V by 7 bases and J by 5 bases, and 17 bases separated the two germline ends. Germline V lookup: CDR1 MNHEY, CDR2 SMNVEV (reference sequence). In DNA form, the CDR3 reads TGTGCCAGCATTCATATAGGGGGTGGTACTGAAGCTTTCTTT. Its protein product is CASIHIGGGTEAFF.

This rearrangement joins TRBV6-5 to TRBJ1-2, with D hard to call. This CDR3 has 13 residues. Per germline, CDR1 MNHEY and CDR2 SVGAGI. The V end was cut by 6 bases, the J end by 5 bases, with 13 bases between. As DNA, the CDR3 is TGTGCCAGCAGCTCCGGCGGATTATATGGCTACACCTTC. Protein product: CASSSGGLYGYTF.

V gene TRBV28 combines with J gene TRBJ1-1, with unresolved D. Germline V gene data show CDR1 as MDHEN and CDR2 as SYDVKM. Trimming removed 1 base from V and 1 base from J, with 16 bases in between. The CDR3 is 17 residues long. The CDR3 sequence is CASSLSVGGVKNTEAFF. CDR3 in DNA: TGTGCCAGCAGTTTATCGGTGGGTGGAGTGAAGAACACTGAAGCTTTCTTT.

The chain carries TRBV7-9 and TRBJ2-4, with D possibly matching TRBD1 (6 bases). Germline V gives CDR1 SEHNR, CDR2 FQNEAQ (reference sequence). The CDR3 is 13 amino acids. V was cut by 6 bases and J by 5 bases, with 11 bases left in between. Written as DNA, the CDR3 is TGTGCCAGCAGTTCTTGGGGGCAAAACATTCAGTACTTC. Its translation: CASSSWGQNIQYF.